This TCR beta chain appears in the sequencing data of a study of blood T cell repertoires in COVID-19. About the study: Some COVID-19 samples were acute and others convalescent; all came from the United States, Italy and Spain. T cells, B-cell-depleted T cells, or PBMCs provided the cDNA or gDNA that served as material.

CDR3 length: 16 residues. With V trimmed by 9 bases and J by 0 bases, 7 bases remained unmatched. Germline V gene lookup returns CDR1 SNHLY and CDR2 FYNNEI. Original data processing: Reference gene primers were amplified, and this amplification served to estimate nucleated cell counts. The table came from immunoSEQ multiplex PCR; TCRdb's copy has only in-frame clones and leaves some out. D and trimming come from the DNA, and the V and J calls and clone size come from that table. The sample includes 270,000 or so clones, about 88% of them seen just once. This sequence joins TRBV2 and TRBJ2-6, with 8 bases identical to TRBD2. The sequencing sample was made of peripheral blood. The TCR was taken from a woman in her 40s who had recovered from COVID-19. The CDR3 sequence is CARASGLSSGANVLTF. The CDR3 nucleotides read TGTGCCAGAGCTAGCGGGCTGAGCTCTGGGGCCAACGTCCTGACTTTC.